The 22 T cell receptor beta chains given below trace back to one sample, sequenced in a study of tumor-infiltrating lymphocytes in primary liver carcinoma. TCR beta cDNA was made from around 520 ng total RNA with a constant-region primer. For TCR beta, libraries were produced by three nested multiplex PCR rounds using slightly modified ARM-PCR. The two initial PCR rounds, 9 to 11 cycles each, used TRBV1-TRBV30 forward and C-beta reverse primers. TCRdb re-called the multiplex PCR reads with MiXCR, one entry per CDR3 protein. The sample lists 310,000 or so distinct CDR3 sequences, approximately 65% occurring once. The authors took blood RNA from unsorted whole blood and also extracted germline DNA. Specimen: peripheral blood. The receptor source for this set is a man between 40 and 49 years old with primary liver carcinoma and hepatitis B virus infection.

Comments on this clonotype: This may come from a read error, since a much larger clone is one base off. The CDR3 sequence: CASSQDWRARYNEQFF. The CDR3 nucleotides are TGCGCCAGCAGCCAAGATTGGCGGGCGCGGTACAATGAGCAGTTCTTC. The chain recombines TRBV4-3 with TRBJ2-1; tentatively, D is TRBD2 (5 bases). This CDR3 is built from 16 residues. CDR1 is LGHNA, CDR2 YSLEER, per germline. Trimming removed 0 bases at V and 4 bases at J, with 13 bases between.

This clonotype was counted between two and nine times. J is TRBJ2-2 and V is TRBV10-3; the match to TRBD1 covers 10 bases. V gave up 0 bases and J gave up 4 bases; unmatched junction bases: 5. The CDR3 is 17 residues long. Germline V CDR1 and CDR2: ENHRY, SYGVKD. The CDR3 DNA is TGTGCCATCAGTGAGTCCCTAGGACAGGGGGGCACCGGGGAGCTGTTTTTT. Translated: CAISESLGQGGTGELFF.

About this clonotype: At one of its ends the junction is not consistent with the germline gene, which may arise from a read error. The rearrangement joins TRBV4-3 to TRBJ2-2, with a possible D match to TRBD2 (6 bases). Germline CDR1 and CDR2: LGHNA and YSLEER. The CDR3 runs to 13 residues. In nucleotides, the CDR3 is TGCTCCAGCTGGGGGGCGAACACCGGGGAGCTGTTTTTT. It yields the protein CSSWGANTGELFF.

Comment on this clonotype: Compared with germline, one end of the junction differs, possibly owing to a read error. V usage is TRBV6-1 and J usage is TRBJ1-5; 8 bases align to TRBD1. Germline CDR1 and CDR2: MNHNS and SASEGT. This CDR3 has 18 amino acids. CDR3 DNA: TGTGCCTGCAGGACTTCCACAGGGGGGGGCTTGGGCAATCAGCCCCAGCATTTT. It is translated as CACRTSTGGGLGNQPQHF.

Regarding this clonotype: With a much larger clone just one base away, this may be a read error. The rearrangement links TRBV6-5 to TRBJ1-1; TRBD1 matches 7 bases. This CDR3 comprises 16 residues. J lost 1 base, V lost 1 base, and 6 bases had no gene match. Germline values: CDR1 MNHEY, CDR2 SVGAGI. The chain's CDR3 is CASSYFGQEGNTEAFF. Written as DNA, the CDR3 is TGTGCCAGCAGTTACTTTGGACAGGAAGGGAACACTGAAGCTTTCTTT.

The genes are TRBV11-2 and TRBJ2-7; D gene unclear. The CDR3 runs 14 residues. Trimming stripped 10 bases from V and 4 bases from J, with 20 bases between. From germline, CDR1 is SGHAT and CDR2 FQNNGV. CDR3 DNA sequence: TGTGCCATCAACCCAGACCCTCACGGGTACGAGCAGTACTTC. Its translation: CAINPDPHGYEQYF.

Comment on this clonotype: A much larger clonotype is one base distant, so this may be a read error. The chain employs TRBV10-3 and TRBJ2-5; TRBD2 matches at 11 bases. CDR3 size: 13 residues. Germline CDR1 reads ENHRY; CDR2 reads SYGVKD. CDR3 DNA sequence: TGTGCCACCCTAGCGGGAGGAGATGAGAACCAGTACTTC. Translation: CATLAGGDENQYF.

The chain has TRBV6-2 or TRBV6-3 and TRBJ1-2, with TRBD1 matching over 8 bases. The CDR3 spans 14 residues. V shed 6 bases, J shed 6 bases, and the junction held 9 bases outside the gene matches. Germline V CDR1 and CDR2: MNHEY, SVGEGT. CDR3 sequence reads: CASRPVGTGNGYTF. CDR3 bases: TGTGCCAGCAGACCGGTTGGGACAGGTAATGGCTACACCTTC.

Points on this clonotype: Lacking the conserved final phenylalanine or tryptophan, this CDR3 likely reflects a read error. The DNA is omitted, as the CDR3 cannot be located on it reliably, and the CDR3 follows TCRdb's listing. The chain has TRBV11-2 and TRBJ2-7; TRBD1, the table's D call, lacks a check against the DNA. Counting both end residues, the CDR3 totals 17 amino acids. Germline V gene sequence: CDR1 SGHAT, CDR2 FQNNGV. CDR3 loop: CASSLDVRGQGSYDQYL.

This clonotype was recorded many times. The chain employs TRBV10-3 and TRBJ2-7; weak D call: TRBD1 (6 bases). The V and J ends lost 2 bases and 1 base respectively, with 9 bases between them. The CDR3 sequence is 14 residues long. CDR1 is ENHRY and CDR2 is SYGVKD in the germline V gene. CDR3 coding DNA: TGTGCCATCAGTGAGGGGGGCGGATCCTACGAGCAGTACTTC. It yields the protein CAISEGGGSYEQYF.

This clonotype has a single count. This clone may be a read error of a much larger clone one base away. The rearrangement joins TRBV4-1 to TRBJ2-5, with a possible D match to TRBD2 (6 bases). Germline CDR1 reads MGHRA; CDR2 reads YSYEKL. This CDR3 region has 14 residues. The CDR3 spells CASSQEPSRETHYF. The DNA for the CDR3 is TGCGCCAGCAGCCAAGAACCCAGTCGGGAGACCCATTACTTC.

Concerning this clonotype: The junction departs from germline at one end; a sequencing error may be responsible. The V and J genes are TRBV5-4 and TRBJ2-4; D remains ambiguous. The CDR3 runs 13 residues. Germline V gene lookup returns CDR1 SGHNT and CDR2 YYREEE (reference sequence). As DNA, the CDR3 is TGTGCCAGCAGCTTGACGGGCAGGCCCCCTGTGAACTTC. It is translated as CASSLTGRPPVNF.

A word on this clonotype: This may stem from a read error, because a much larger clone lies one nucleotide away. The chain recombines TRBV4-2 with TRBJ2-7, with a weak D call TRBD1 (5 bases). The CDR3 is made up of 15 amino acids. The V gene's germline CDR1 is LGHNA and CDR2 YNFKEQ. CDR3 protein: CASSQVQESSYEHYF. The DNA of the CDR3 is TGTGCCAGCAGCCAAGTACAGGAAAGCTCCTACGAGCACTACTTC.

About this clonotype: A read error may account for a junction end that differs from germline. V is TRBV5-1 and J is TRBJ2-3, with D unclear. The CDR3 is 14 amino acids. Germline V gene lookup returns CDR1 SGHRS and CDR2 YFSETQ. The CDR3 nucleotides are TGCGACAGCAGCTTGGAAACGTCAACAGATACGCAGTATTTT. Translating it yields CDSSLETSTDTQYF.

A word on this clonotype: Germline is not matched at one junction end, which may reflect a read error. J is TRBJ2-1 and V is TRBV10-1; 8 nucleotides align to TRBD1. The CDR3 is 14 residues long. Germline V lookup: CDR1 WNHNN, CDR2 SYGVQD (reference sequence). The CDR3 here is CASSEGTGRDEQSF. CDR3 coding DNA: TGCGCCAGCAGTGAAGGGACAGGTCGCGATGAGCAGTCCTTC.

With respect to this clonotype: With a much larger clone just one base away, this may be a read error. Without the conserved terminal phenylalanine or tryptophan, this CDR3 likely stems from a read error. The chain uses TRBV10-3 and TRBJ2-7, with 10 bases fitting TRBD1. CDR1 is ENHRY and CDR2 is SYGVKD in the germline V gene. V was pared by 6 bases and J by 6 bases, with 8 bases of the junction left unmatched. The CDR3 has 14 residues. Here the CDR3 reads CAIRLTGGFGEQYC. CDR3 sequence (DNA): TGTGCCATCAGGCTGACAGGGGGCTTTGGCGAGCAGTACTGC.

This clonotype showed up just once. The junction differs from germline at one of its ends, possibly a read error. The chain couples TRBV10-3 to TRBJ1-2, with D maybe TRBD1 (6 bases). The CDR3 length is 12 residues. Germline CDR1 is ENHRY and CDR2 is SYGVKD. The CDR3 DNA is TGTGTCATCTGGGACACCGACTATGGCTACACCTTC. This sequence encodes CVIWDTDYGYTF.

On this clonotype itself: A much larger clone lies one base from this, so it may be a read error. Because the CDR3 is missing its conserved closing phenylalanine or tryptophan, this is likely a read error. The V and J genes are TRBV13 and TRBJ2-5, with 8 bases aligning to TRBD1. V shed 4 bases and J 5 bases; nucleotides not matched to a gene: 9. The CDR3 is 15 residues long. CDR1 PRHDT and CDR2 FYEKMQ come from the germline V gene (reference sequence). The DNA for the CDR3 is TGTGCCAGCAGCTCCCGCCGACAGGGGTGGGAGACCCAGTACTCC. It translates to CASSSRRQGWETQYS.

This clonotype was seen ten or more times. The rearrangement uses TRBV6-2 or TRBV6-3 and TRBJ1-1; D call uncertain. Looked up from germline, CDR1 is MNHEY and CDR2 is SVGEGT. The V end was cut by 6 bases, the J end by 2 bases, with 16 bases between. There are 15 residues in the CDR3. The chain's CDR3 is CASSPHGYRNTEAFF. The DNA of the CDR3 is TGTGCCAGCAGCCCCCATGGGTATAGAAACACTGAAGCTTTCTTT.

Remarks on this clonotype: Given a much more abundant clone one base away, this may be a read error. The CDR3 DNA reads as TGCACCAGCAGCTTGGAGACAGGGACGTACGAGCAGTACTTC. Translation gives CTSSLETGTYEQYF. This chain links TRBV5-1 with TRBJ2-7; 7 nucleotides align to TRBD1. The CDR3 is made up of 14 amino acids. From germline, CDR1 is SGHRS and CDR2 YFSETQ.

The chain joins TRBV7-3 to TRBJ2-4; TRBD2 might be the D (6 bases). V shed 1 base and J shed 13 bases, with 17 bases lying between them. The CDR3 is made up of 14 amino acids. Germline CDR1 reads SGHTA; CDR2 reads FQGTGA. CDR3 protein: CASSLMGDSNEQYF. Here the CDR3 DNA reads TGTGCCAGCAGCTTAATGGGGGACTCTAATGAGCAGTACTTC.

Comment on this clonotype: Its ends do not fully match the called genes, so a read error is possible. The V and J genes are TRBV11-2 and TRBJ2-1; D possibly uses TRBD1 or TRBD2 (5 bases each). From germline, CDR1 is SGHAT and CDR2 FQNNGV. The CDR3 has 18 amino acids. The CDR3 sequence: CASSLDSVGLGVYNVQFF. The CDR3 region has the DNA TGTGCCAGCAGCTTAGATTCGGTCGGATTGGGGGTCTACAATGTGCAGTTCTTC.